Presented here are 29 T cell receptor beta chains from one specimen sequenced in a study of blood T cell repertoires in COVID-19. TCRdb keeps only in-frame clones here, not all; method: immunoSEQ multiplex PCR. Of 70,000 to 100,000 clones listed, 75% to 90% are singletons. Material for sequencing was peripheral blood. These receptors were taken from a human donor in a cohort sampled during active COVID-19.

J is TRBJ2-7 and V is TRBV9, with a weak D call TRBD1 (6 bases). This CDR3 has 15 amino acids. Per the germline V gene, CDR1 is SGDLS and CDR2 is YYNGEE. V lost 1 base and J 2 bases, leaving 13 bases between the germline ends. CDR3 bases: TGTGCCAGCAGCGTACAGGGGCTAGGCGCCTACGAGCAGTACTTC. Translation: CASSVQGLGAYEQYF.

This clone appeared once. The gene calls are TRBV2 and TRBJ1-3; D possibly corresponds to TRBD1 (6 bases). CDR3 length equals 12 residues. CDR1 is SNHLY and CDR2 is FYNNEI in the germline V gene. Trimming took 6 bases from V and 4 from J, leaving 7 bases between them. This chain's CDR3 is CASRDRGNTIYF. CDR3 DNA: TGTGCCAGCAGAGACAGGGGAAACACCATATATTTT. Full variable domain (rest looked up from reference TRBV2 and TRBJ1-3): EPEVTQTPSHQVTQMGQEVILRCVPISNHLYFYWYRQILGQKVEFLVSFYNNEISEKSEIFDDQFSVERPDGSNFTLKIRSTKLEDSAMYFCASRDRGNTIYFGEGSWLTVV.

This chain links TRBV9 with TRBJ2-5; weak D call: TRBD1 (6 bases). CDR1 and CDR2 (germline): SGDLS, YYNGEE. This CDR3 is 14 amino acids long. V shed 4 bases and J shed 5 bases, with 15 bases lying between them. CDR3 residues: CASSQGQWRETQYF. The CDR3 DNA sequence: TGTGCCAGCAGCCAAGGACAGTGGCGCGAGACCCAGTACTTC. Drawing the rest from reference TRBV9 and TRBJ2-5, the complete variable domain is DSGVTQTPKHLITATGQRVTLRCSPRSGDLSVYWYQQSLDQGLQFLIQYYNGEERAKGNILERFSAQQFPDLHSELNLSSLELGDSALYFCASSQGQWRETQYFGPGTRLLVL.

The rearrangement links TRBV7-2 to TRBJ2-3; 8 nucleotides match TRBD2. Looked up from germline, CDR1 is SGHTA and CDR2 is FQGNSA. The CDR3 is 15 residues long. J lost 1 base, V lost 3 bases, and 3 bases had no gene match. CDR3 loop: CASSFAAGGTDTQYF. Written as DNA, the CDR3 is TGTGCCAGCAGCTTTGCAGCGGGAGGCACAGATACGCAGTATTTT.

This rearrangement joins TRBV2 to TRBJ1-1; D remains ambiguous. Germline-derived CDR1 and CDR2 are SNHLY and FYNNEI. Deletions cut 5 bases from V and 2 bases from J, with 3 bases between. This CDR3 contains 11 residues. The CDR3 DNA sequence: TGTGCCAGCAGTTTAAACACTGAAGCTTTCTTT. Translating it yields CASSLNTEAFF. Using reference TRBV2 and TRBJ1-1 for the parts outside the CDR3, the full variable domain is EPEVTQTPSHQVTQMGQEVILRCVPISNHLYFYWYRQILGQKVEFLVSFYNNEISEKSEIFDDQFSVERPDGSNFTLKIRSTKLEDSAMYFCASSLNTEAFFGQGTRLTVV.

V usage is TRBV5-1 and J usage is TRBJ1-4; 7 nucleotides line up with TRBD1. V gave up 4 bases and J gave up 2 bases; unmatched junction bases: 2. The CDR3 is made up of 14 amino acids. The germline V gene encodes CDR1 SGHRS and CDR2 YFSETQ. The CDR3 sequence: CASSQTGTNEKLFF. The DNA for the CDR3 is TGCGCCAGCAGCCAGACAGGGACTAATGAAAAACTGTTTTTT.

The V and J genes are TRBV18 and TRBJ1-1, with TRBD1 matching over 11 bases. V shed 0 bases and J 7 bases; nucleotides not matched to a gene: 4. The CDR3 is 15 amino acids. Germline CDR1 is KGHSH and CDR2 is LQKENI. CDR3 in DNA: TGTGCCAGCTCACCACCTGGACAGGGGGCCGGTGAAGCTTTCTTT. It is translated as CASSPPGQGAGEAFF.

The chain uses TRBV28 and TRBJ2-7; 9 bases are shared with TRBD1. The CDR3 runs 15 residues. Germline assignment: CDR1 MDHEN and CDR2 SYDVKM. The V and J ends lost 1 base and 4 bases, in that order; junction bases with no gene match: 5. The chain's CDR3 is CASSLSGQGLYEQYF. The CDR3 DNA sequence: TGTGCCAGCAGTTTATCGGGACAGGGCCTTTACGAGCAGTACTTC.

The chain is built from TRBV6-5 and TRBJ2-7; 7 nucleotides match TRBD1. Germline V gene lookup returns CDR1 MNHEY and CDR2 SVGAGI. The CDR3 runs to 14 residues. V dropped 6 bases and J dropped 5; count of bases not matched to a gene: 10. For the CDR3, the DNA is TGTGCCAGCAGCCGACAGGGTCGGCTGGACGAGCAGTACTTC. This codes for CASSRQGRLDEQYF.

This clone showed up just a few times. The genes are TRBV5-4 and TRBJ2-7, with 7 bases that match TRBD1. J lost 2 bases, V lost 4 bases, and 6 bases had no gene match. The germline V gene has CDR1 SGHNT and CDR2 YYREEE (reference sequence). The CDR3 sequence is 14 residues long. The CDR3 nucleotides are TGTGCCAGCAGCGTCAGACAGGGTACCTACGAGCAGTACTTC. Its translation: CASSVRQGTYEQYF.

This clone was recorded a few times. CDR3 protein: CSVEASGGHEQFF. The CDR3 region has the DNA TGCAGCGTTGAGGCTAGCGGGGGCCATGAGCAGTTCTTC. The genes are TRBV29-1 and TRBJ2-1; 10 bases align to TRBD2. There are 13 residues in the CDR3. Trimming at V came to 3 bases and at J to 8 bases, leaving 4 bases not matched to a gene. Germline V gives CDR1 SQVTM, CDR2 ANQGSEA.

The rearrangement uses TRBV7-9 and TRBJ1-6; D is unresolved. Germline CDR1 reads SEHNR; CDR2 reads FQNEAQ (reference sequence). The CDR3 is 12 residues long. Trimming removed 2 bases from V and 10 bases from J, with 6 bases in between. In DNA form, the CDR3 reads TGTGCCAGCAGCTTAAGCGAGTCACCCCTCCACTTT. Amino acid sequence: CASSLSESPLHF.

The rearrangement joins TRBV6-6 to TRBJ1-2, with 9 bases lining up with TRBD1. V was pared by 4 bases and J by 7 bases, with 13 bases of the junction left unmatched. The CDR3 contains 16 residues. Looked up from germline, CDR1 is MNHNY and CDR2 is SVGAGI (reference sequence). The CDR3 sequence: CASSSVQGAPISGYTF. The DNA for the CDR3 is TGTGCCAGCAGTTCCGTACAGGGGGCTCCTATTAGTGGCTACACCTTC.

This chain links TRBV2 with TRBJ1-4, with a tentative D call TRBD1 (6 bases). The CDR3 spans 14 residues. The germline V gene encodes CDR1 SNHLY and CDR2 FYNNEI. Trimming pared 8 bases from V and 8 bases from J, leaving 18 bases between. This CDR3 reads CASERRTADEKLFF. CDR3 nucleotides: TGTGCCAGCGAGAGGAGGACAGCCGACGAAAAACTGTTTTTT.

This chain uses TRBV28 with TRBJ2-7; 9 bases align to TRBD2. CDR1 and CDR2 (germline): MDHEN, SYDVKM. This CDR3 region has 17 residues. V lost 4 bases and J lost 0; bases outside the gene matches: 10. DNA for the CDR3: TGTGCCAGCAGTTCCCCGGGTACGGGACTAGCCTCCTACGAGCAGTACTTC. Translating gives CASSSPGTGLASYEQYF.

CDR3 protein: CASSSRSDGNGYTF. The CDR3 region has the DNA TGTGCCAGCAGCTCGCGCTCCGACGGGAATGGCTACACCTTC. The J gene is TRBJ1-2, the V gene TRBV5-4; D call uncertain. This CDR3 is 14 amino acids long. Germline V gene data show CDR1 as SGHNT and CDR2 as YYREEE (reference sequence). V was cut by 3 bases and J by 6 bases, with 15 bases left in between.

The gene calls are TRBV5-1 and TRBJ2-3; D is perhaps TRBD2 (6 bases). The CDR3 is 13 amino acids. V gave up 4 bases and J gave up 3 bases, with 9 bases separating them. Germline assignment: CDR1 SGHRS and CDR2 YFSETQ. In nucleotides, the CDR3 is TGCGCCAGCAGCCCGGAGGGGACAGATACGCAGTATTTT. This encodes CASSPEGTDTQYF.

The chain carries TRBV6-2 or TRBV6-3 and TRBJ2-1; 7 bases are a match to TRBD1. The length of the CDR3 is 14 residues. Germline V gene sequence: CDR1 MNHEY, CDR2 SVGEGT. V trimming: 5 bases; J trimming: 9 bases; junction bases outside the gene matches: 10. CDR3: CASSTLTGESEQFF. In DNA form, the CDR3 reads TGTGCCAGCAGTACCCTAACAGGGGAGAGTGAGCAGTTCTTC.

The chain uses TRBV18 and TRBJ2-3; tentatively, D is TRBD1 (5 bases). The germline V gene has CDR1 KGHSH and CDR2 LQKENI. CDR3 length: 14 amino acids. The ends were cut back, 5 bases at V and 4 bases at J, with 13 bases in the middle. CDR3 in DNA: TGTGCCAGCTCATCGAGACAGACGGCAGATACGCAGTATTTT. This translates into CASSSRQTADTQYF.

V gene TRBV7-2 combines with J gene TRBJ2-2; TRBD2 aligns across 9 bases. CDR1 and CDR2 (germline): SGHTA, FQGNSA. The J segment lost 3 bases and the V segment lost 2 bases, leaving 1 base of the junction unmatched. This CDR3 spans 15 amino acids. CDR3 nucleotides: TGTGCCAGCAGCTTACGCGGGGGGGACACCGGGGAGCTGTTTTTT. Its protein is CASSLRGGDTGELFF.

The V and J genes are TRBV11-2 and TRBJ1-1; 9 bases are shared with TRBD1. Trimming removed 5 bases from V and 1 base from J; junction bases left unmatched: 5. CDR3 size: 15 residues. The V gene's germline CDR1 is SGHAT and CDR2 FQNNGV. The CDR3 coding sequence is TGTGCCAGCAGCCCGGGACAGGGCGGGAACACTGAAGCTTTCTTT. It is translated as CASSPGQGGNTEAFF.

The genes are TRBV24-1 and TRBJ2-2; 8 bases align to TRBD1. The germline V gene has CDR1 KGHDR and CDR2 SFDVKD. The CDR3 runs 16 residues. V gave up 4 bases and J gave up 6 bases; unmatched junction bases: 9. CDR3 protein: CATSDPGQGAPGELFF. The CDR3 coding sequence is TGTGCCACCAGTGACCCCGGACAGGGCGCCCCCGGGGAGCTGTTTTTT.

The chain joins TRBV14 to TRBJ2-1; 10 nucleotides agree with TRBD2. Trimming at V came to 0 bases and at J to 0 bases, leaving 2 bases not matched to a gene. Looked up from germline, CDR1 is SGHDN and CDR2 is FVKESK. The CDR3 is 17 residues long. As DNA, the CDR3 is TGTGCCAGCAGCCAAGATAGACTAGCGGGCTCCTACAATGAGCAGTTCTTC. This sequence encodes CASSQDRLAGSYNEQFF. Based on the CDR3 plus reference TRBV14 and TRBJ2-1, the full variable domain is EAGVTQFPSHSVIEKGQTVTLRCDPISGHDNLYWYRRVMGKEIKFLLHFVKESKQDESGMPNNRFLAERTGGTYSTLKVQPAELEDSGVYFCASSQDRLAGSYNEQFFGPGTRLTVL.

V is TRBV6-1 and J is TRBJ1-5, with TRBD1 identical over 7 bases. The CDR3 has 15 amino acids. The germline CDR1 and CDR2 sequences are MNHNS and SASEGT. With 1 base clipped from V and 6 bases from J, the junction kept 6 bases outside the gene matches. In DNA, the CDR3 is TGTGCCAGCAGTGAAGGACAGGGTGTATCTCAGCCCCAGCATTTT. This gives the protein CASSEGQGVSQPQHF.

In DNA, the CDR3 is TGCGCCAGCAGCCTCACAGCGGAAACCTACGAGCAGTACTTC. Protein: CASSLTAETYEQYF. The chain employs TRBV5-1 and TRBJ2-7; weak D call: TRBD2 (5 bases). Germline V gene data show CDR1 as SGHRS and CDR2 as YFSETQ. The CDR3 runs 14 residues. The ends were cut back, 4 bases at V and 2 bases at J, with 13 bases in the middle. Complete variable domain (other parts from reference TRBV5-1 and TRBJ2-7): KAGVTQTPRYLIKTRGQQVTLSCSPISGHRSVSWYQQTPGQGLQFLFEYFSETQRNKGNFPGRFSGRQFSNSRSEMNVSTLELGDSALYLCASSLTAETYEQYFGPGTRLTVT.

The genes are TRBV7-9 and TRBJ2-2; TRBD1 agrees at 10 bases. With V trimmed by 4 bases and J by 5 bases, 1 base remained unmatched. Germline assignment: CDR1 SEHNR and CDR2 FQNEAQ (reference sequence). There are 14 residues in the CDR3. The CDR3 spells CASSWGQGTGELFF. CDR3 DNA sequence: TGTGCCAGCAGCTGGGGACAGGGGACCGGGGAGCTGTTTTTT.

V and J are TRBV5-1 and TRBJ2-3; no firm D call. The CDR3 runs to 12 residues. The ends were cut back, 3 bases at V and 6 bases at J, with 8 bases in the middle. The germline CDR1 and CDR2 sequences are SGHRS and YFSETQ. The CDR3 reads CASSSLRDTQYF. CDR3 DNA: TGCGCCAGCAGCTCCCTCAGGGATACGCAGTATTTT.

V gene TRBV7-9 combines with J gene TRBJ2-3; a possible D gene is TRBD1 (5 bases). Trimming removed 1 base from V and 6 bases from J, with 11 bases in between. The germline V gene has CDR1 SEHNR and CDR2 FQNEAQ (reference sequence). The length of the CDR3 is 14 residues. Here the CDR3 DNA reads TGTGCCAGCAGCTTAGTGGCAGGGTCCGATACGCAGTATTTT. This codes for CASSLVAGSDTQYF.

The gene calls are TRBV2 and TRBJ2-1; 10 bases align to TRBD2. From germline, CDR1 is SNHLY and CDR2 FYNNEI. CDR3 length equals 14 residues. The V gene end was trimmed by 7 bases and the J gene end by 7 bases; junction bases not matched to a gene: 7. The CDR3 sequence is CASTGLAEPNEQFF. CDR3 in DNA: TGTGCCAGCACAGGACTAGCGGAACCTAATGAGCAGTTCTTC.